The clone carrying this T cell receptor beta chain appeared many times. With the read ending 3 residues before the CDR3 end, the germline J gene is used to fill in that end. The data were obtained in a study of T cell clonality in common variable immunodeficiency. Measured with immunoSEQ multiplex PCR; TCRdb has only the in-frame clones, and not every one. This table holds over 50,000 clones with no singletons; the top ten claim about 3.4%. Trimming shortened V by 6 bases and J by 1 base, and 12 bases separated the two germline ends. Germline V lookup: CDR1 DFQATT, CDR2 SNEGSKA (reference sequence). CDR3 length equals 13 residues.

The receptor was isolated from a person aged 18 to 75 in good health. The chain recombines TRBV20-1 with TRBJ1-1, with D possibly TRBD1 on 6 matching bases. The sample was peripheral blood mononuclear cells. The CDR3 protein is CSATGSRNTEAFF. CDR3 DNA (partial): TGCAGTGCCACAGGGAGCCGGAACACTGAA.